The 16 T cell receptor beta chains given below trace back to one sample, sequenced in a study of CD8 T cells in Susac syndrome (dated by TCRdb to between 2018 and 2020). The library was generated by the immunoSEQ multiplex PCR assay. RNA was extracted with the RNeasy kit and roughly 0.5 to 1 ug was reverse transcribed using random hexamers. TCRdb passed the public sequencing reads through fastp at Q25 and MiXCR, retaining productive beta sequences. Under each unique CDR3 protein, matching rows form one entry showing the most common genes and DNA. This sample is represented by over 100,000 distinct CDR3 sequences; around 94% of them were singletons. The top ten constitute more than 0.25% of the sample. The specimen was CD8+ T cells from PBMCs. The receptor source for this set is a human donor with Susac syndrome.

This sequence joins TRBV9 and TRBJ2-5, with 10 bases aligning to TRBD2. The germline V gene encodes CDR1 SGDLS and CDR2 YYNGEE. The length of the CDR3 is 17 residues. V lost 3 bases and J lost 0; bases outside the gene matches: 8. CDR3 DNA sequence: TGTGCCAGCAGCGCTCCCAGTAGCGGGGGGAACCAAGAGACCCAGTACTTC. Protein: CASSAPSSGGNQETQYF.

The genes are TRBV24-1 and TRBJ2-1, with D possibly called TRBD1 or TRBD2 (5 bases each). CDR1 KGHDR and CDR2 SFDVKD come from the germline V gene. Trimming pared 5 bases from V and 5 bases from J, leaving 12 bases between. The CDR3 runs 14 residues. CDR3: CATSARDGDNEQFF. DNA for the CDR3: TGTGCCACCAGTGCCCGGGACGGTGACAATGAGCAGTTCTTC.

This clonotype occurred once. The chain uses TRBV13 and TRBJ2-5; 7 positions match TRBD2. After removal of 7 bases from V and 4 bases from J, the junction contained 6 bases not matched to a gene. There are 13 residues in the CDR3. Germline V gives CDR1 PRHDT, CDR2 FYEKMQ (reference sequence). CDR3 amino acids: CASTIERGETQYF. The DNA of the CDR3 is TGTGCCAGCACCATAGAGCGGGGAGAGACCCAGTACTTC.

J is TRBJ2-5 and V is TRBV4-1; a possible D gene is TRBD2 (7 bases). Between the trimmed V and J ends, which lost 0 bases and 9 bases, there was a span of 17 bases. Germline V gene lookup returns CDR1 MGHRA and CDR2 YSYEKL. CDR3 size: 15 residues. CDR3 sequence reads: CASSQEGGGERAQYF. CDR3 coding DNA: TGCGCCAGCAGCCAAGAAGGGGGAGGGGAGAGGGCCCAGTACTTC.

The genes are TRBV12-5 and TRBJ1-2; D remains ambiguous. Per the germline V gene, CDR1 is LGHNT and CDR2 is FRNRAP. Trimming cost V 4 bases and J 8 bases, with 17 bases left between them. This CDR3 has 14 residues. CDR3 coding DNA: TGTGCTAGTGGTTGGCCCCGGGGTGCCTTGGGCTACACCTTC. Translated, it gives CASGWPRGALGYTF.

V is TRBV21-1 and J is TRBJ1-2; TRBD1 is taken as the D call from the table, unchecked against the DNA. TRBV21-1 is listed as a pseudogene. This CDR3 is 15 amino acids long. The CDR3 region has the DNA TGTGCCAGCAGCAGGACAGGGGAGAGTAACTATGGCTACACCTTC. As protein: CASSRTGESNYGYTF.

The chain is built from TRBV4-1 and TRBJ1-2; possible D gene TRBD1, 5 bases. V lost 0 bases and J 4 bases, leaving 12 bases between the germline ends. Germline CDR1 and CDR2: MGHRA and YSYEKL. This CDR3 has 15 residues. The CDR3 DNA is TGCGCCAGCAGCCAAGATCCCGGGGCCCTCTATGGCTACACCTTC. This gives the protein CASSQDPGALYGYTF.

The chain joins TRBV2 to TRBJ2-5; perhaps D is TRBD1 or TRBD2 (6 bases each). This CDR3 is 13 amino acids long. V lost 7 bases, J lost 5 bases, and 14 bases lay in between. The germline V gene encodes CDR1 SNHLY and CDR2 FYNNEI. DNA for the CDR3: TGTGCCAGCACCGGGGGCCTTGCGGAGACCCAGTACTTC. This codes for CASTGGLAETQYF. Full variable domain (rest looked up from reference TRBV2 and TRBJ2-5): EPEVTQTPSHQVTQMGQEVILRCVPISNHLYFYWYRQILGQKVEFLVSFYNNEISEKSEIFDDQFSVERPDGSNFTLKIRSTKLEDSAMYFCASTGGLAETQYFGPGTRLLVL.

V usage is TRBV12-3 or TRBV12-4 and J usage is TRBJ2-3; D unresolved. The CDR3 is 16 residues long. Trimming shortened V by 5 bases and J by 2 bases, and 17 bases separated the two germline ends. CDR3: CASSPEDALYTDTQYF. Written as DNA, the CDR3 is TGTGCCAGCAGTCCCGAGGACGCGCTCTACACAGATACGCAGTATTTT.

This chain links TRBV3-1 with TRBJ1-6; the D gene is possibly TRBD1 (5 bases). Trimming took off 4 bases at V and 8 bases at J, with 18 bases between the two ends. The CDR3 contains 16 residues. Germline-derived CDR1 and CDR2 are LGHDT and YNNKEL (reference sequence). The CDR3 sequence is CASSPMGEYGYSPLHF. DNA of the CDR3: TGTGCCAGCAGCCCTATGGGGGAGTATGGATATTCACCCCTCCACTTT.

This chain connects TRBV5-1 to TRBJ2-7, with 10 bases fitting TRBD1. Germline V gene data show CDR1 as SGHRS and CDR2 as YFSETQ. The CDR3 runs 17 residues. V trimming: 4 bases; J trimming: 4 bases; junction bases outside the gene matches: 14. The CDR3: CASSPISRQGASYEQYF. In DNA form, the CDR3 reads TGCGCCAGCAGCCCCATCAGCCGACAGGGGGCGAGTTACGAGCAGTACTTC.

Only a few counts were recorded for this clonotype. The V call is TRBV4-3, the J call TRBJ2-7; D is undetermined. V lost 0 bases and J lost 1, with 19 bases in between. Germline-derived CDR1 and CDR2 are LGHNA and YSLEER. The CDR3 is 18 residues long. The CDR3 DNA is TGCGCCAGCAGCCAAGACCTCCATGTCGGTGGGCGTTCCTACGAGCAGTACTTC. This gives the protein CASSQDLHVGGRSYEQYF.

The chain is built from TRBV27 and TRBJ2-1, with 9 bases matching TRBD2. The CDR3 sequence is 14 residues long. V lost 7 bases to trimming and J lost 5 bases; unmatched junction nucleotides: 6. Germline CDR1 MNHEY, CDR2 SMNVEV (reference sequence). The CDR3 DNA is TGTGCCAGCACCGCGGGGGGGGGAAACAATGAGCAGTTCTTC. Translating gives CASTAGGGNNEQFF.

The rearrangement joins TRBV7-6 to TRBJ2-7; the D gene is possibly TRBD2 (5 bases). This CDR3 spans 15 amino acids. Germline CDR1 is SGHVS and CDR2 is FNYEAQ. Trimming cost V 1 base and J 2 bases, with 12 bases left between them. The CDR3 sequence: CASSLVIRGTYEQYF. For the CDR3, the DNA is TGTGCCAGCAGCTTAGTAATCCGGGGAACCTACGAGCAGTACTTC.

V and J are TRBV10-1 and TRBJ2-7; D is unclear. Germline values: CDR1 WNHNN, CDR2 SYGVQD (reference sequence). V was pared by 0 bases and J by 2 bases, with 5 bases between. The CDR3 extends over 13 amino acids. The CDR3 DNA is TGCGCCAGCAGTGAGTCGGGGACCTACGAGCAGTACTTC. As protein: CASSESGTYEQYF.

This chain links TRBV15 with TRBJ2-7; TRBD1 might be the D (5 bases). Germline V gene data show CDR1 as LNHNV and CDR2 as YYDKDF (reference sequence). The CDR3 is 14 residues long. With 1 base removed from V and 3 bases from J, the gap between germline ends came to 10 bases. CDR3 in amino acids: CATSRAAGFYEQYF. CDR3 bases: TGTGCCACCAGCAGAGCGGCAGGGTTCTACGAGCAGTACTTC. The complete variable domain, with remaining parts taken from reference TRBV15 and TRBJ2-7, reads DAMVIQNPRYQVTQFGKPVTLSCSQTLNHNVMYWYQQKSSQAPKLLFHYYDKDFNNEADTPDNFQSRRPNTSFCFLDIRSPGLGDTAMYLCATSRAAGFYEQYFGPGTRLTVT.